The rows below give T cell receptor beta chains drawn from one sample of a study of blood T cell repertoires in COVID-19. Repertoires were generated with immunoSEQ multiplex PCR, while TCRdb's copy carries only in-frame clones and drops some. The sample consists of about 160,000 clones, about 89% of them appearing once. Sequenced sample: peripheral blood. The receptors derive from a man between 60 and 70 years old with acute or convalescent COVID-19. The CDR3 runs from the conserved cysteine through the conserved F or W. A D gene is named only where the DNA matches it firmly. Clone size is shown for a subset of rows, as once, few, many or a class of expanded clone.

j_gene,v_gene,d_gene,abundance,CDR3aa,CDR3nt
TRBJ1-2,TRBV2,TRBD1,.,CASTTGSEKGYTF,TGTGCCAGCACGACAGGGAGTGAGAAAGGCTACACCTTC
TRBJ1-1,TRBV30,.,.,CAWSSGNEAFF,TGTGCCTGGAGTTCGGGGAACGAAGCTTTCTTT
TRBJ1-1,TRBV6-5,.,.,CATTQGKLNTEAFF,TGTGCCACGACGCAGGGAAAATTGAACACTGAAGCTTTCTTT
TRBJ1-6,TRBV5-6,.,.,CASSLQSYNSPLHF,TGTGCCAGCAGCTTGCAATCCTATAATTCACCCCTCCACTTT
TRBJ2-4,TRBV4-1,TRBD2,.,CASSLGGGRESKNIQYF,TGCGCCAGCAGCCTCGGCGGGGGGCGCGAATCCAAAAACATTCAGTACTTC
TRBJ2-1,TRBV18,.,once,CASSPYTGEQFF,TGTGCCAGCTCACCTTATACAGGAGAGCAGTTCTTC
TRBJ2-5,TRBV7-8,.,.,CASSLSRVLALQETQYF,TGTGCCAGCAGCTTAAGTCGGGTGCTAGCTTTACAAGAGACCCAGTACTTC
TRBJ2-7,TRBV28,.,.,CASSFSYTYEQYF,TGTGCCAGCAGTTTCTCTTATACCTACGAGCAGTACTTC
TRBJ2-2,TRBV4-3,.,.,CASSQETTLTGELFF,TGCGCCAGCAGCCAAGAAACCACTCTTACCGGGGAGCTGTTTTTT
TRBJ1-5,TRBV18,.,.,CASSPRGRNQPQHF,TGTGCCAGCTCACCCAGAGGGCGCAATCAGCCCCAGCATTTT
TRBJ2-6,TRBV15,.,.,CATSRVRAGANVLTF,TGTGCCACCAGCAGAGTCCGGGCTGGGGCCAACGTCCTGACTTTC
TRBJ1-1,TRBV6-5,TRBD1,.,CASREVRQGVAAFF,TGTGCCAGCAGGGAGGTCAGACAGGGGGTGGCAGCTTTCTTT
TRBJ2-5,TRBV5-4,TRBD2,.,CASSASGQETQYF,TGTGCCAGCAGCGCTAGCGGTCAAGAGACCCAGTACTTC
TRBJ1-4,TRBV7-9,TRBD1,.,CASSLGQGDEKLFF,TGTGCCAGCAGCTTAGGACAGGGGGATGAAAAACTGTTTTTT
TRBJ1-5,TRBV9,.,.,CASSVVGHTPDQPQHF,TGTGCCAGCAGCGTAGTGGGACACACGCCAGATCAGCCCCAGCATTTT
TRBJ1-5,TRBV4-3,.,.,CASSQEKGGGPQHF,TGCGCCAGCAGCCAAGAGAAGGGAGGAGGGCCCCAGCATTTT
TRBJ1-2,TRBV7-2,TRBD1,.,CASSPDRGQWYGYTF,TGTGCCAGCAGCCCCGACAGGGGTCAGTGGTATGGCTACACCTTC
TRBJ2-1,TRBV19,TRBD1,.,CASTMGTGEPNEQFF,TGTGCCAGTACCATGGGGACAGGGGAGCCCAATGAGCAGTTCTTC
TRBJ2-3,TRBV12-3/TRBV12-4,.,.,CASSQVTDTQYF,TGTGCCAGCAGCCAGGTTACAGATACGCAGTATTTT
TRBJ1-3,TRBV11-2,.,.,CASSLVAGNFAGNTIYF,TGTGCCAGCAGCTTAGTTGCGGGGAATTTTGCTGGAAACACCATATATTTT
TRBJ1-2,TRBV28,.,.,CACRGGDYGYTF,TGTGCCTGCCGCGGGGGGGACTATGGCTACACCTTC
TRBJ2-3,TRBV5-8,TRBD2,.,CASSLGVSGGPDTQYF,TGTGCCAGCAGCTTGGGGGTTAGCGGGGGGCCAGATACGCAGTATTTT
TRBJ1-2,TRBV11-2,TRBD1,once,CASSLFPGQGGNGYTF,TGTGCCAGCAGCTTATTTCCAGGACAGGGAGGGAATGGCTACACCTTC
TRBJ2-7,TRBV7-6,TRBD2,.,CASSPTSGGAYSTYEQYF,TGTGCCAGCAGCCCTACTAGCGGGGGGGCCTATTCTACCTACGAGCAGTACTTC
TRBJ1-5,TRBV2,.,.,CASRYGGLVQPQHF,TGTGCCAGCAGGTACGGGGGACTTGTACAGCCCCAGCATTTT
TRBJ1-6,TRBV7-8,.,once,CASNVDRKGNSPLHF,TGTGCCAGCAACGTGGACAGAAAGGGCAATTCACCCCTCCACTTT
TRBJ1-5,TRBV2,TRBD1,.,CASSARGSDQPQHF,TGTGCCAGCAGTGCCAGGGGGTCAGATCAGCCCCAGCATTTT
TRBJ1-4,TRBV18,TRBD1,few,CASSPRQGANEKLFF,TGTGCCAGCTCACCGCGACAGGGGGCTAATGAAAAACTGTTTTTT
TRBJ1-5,TRBV6-5,TRBD1,.,CASRRGLVGNQPQHF,TGTGCCAGCAGGAGGGGGCTGGTGGGCAATCAGCCCCAGCATTTT
TRBJ1-1,TRBV4-1,TRBD1,once,CASSQSEAGGRGTEAFF,TGCGCCAGCAGCCAATCGGAGGCAGGGGGCCGGGGGACTGAAGCTTTCTTT
TRBJ1-4,TRBV5-1,.,.,CASSRGATLNEKLFF,TGCGCCAGCAGCCGGGGGGCCACCCTTAATGAAAAACTGTTTTTT
TRBJ1-1,TRBV9,.,.,CASSVGIGSEAFF,TGTGCCAGCAGCGTAGGAATCGGTAGTGAAGCTTTCTTT
TRBJ1-2,TRBV29-1,.,.,CSVEGTLTRGYTF,TGCAGCGTTGAAGGGACCCTAACTAGGGGCTACACCTTC